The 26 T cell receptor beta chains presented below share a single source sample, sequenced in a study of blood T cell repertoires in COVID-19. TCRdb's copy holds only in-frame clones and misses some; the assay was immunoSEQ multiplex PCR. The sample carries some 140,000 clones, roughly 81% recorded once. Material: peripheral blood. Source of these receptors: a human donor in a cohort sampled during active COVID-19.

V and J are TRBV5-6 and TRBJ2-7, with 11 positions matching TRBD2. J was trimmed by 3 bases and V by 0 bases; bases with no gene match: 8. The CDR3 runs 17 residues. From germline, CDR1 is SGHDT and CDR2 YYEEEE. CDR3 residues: CASSLALAGGLRYEQYF. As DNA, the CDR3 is TGTGCCAGCAGCTTGGCCCTAGCGGGGGGACTCCGCTACGAGCAGTACTTC.

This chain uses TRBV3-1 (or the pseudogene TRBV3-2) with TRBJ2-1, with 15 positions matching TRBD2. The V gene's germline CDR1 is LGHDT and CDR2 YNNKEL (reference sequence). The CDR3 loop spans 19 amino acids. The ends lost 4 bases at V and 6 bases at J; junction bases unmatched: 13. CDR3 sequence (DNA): TGTGCCAGCAGCCGAAACGCAGGGACTAGCGGGGGGCGAACCAATGAGCAGTTCTTC. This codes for CASSRNAGTSGGRTNEQFF.

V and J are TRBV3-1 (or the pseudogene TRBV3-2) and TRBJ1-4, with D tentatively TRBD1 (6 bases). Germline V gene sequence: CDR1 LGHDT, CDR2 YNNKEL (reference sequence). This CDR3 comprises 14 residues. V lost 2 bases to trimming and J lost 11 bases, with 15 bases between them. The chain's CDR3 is CASSQKGDAIKLFF. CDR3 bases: TGTGCCAGCAGCCAAAAGGGGGACGCCATCAAACTGTTTTTT.

The CDR3 here is CASSLAQREGYTF. CDR3 DNA sequence: TGTGCCAGCAGCCTTGCGCAGCGAGAGGGCTACACCTTC. The V and J genes are TRBV3-1 (or the pseudogene TRBV3-2) and TRBJ1-2; D unresolved. V was trimmed by 4 bases and J by 8 bases, leaving 14 bases between them. Germline CDR1 LGHDT, CDR2 YNNKEL (reference sequence). The CDR3 covers 13 residues.

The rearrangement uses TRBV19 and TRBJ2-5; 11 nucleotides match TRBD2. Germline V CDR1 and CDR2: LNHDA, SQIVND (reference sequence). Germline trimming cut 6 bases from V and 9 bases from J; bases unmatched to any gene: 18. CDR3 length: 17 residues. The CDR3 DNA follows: TGTGCCAGTAGCTTCCGTCCCCTACTAGCGGGGGAACTCGCCCAGTACTTC. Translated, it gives CASSFRPLLAGELAQYF.

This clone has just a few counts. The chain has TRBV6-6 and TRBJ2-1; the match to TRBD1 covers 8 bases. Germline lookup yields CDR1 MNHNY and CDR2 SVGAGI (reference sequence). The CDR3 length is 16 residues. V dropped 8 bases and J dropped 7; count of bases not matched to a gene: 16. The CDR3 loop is CASGRPGTGGGNEQFF. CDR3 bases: TGTGCCAGCGGACGACCGGGGACAGGAGGTGGGAATGAGCAGTTCTTC.

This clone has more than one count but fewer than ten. CDR3 bases: TGTGCCAGCACCGAGAGAGCGGGGGGGCCCGGTGAGCAGTTCTTC. It translates to CASTERAGGPGEQFF. The gene calls are TRBV2 and TRBJ2-1; the match to TRBD2 covers 10 bases. The germline V gene has CDR1 SNHLY and CDR2 FYNNEI. CDR3 length equals 15 residues. After removal of 7 bases from V and 9 bases from J, the junction contained 12 bases not matched to a gene.

This CDR3 reads CASSESGQPEAFF. DNA for the CDR3: TGTGCCAGCAGTGAATCGGGACAGCCTGAAGCTTTCTTT. This chain connects TRBV6-1 to TRBJ1-1, with 7 bases lining up with TRBD1. V trimming: 2 bases; J trimming: 6 bases; junction bases outside the gene matches: 3. In germline, CDR1 is MNHNS, CDR2 SASEGT. The CDR3 runs to 13 residues.

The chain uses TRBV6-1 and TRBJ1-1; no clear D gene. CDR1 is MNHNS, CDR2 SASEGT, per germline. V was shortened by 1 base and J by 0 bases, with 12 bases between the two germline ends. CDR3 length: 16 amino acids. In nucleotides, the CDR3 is TGTGCCAGCAGTGAAGGGTTGGACTTTATGAACACTGAAGCTTTCTTT. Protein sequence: CASSEGLDFMNTEAFF.

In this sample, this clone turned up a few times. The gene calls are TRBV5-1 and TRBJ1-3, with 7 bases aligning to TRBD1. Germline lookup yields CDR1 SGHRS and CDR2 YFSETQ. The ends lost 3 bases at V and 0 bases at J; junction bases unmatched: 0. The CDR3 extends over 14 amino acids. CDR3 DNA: TGCGCCAGCAGCTGGGACAGCTCTGGAAACACCATATATTTT. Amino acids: CASSWDSSGNTIYF.

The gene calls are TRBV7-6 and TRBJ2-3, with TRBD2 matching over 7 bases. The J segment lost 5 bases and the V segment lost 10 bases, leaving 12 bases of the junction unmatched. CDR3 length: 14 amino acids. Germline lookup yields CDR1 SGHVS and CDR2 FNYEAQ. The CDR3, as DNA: TGTGCCACTTCGAGCGGGGTCCTCGGAGATACGCAGTATTTT. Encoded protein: CATSSGVLGDTQYF.

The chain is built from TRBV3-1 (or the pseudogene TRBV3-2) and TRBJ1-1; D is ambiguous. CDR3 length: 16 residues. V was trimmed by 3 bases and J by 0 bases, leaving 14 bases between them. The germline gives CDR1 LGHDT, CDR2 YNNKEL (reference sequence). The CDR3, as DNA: TGTGCCAGCAGCCACCGGCGGTCACCCATGAACACTGAAGCTTTCTTT. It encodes CASSHRRSPMNTEAFF.

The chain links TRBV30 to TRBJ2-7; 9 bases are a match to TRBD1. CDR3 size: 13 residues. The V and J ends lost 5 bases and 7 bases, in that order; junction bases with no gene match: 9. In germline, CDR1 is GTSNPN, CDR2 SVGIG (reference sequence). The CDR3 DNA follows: TGTGCCTGGGCGCGACAGGGGGTAGGGGAGCAGTACTTC. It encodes CAWARQGVGEQYF.

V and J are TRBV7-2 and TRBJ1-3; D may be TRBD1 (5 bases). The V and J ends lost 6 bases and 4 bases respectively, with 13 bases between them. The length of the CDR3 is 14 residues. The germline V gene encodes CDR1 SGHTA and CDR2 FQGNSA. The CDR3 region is CASSSSGFGNTIYF. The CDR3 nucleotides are TGTGCCAGCAGTTCTTCAGGGTTCGGAAACACCATATATTTT. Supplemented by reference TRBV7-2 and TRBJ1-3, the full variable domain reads GAGVSQSPSNKVTEKGKDVELRCDPISGHTALYWYRQSLGQGLEFLIYFQGNSAPDKSGLPSDRFSAERTGGSVSTLTIQRTQQEDSAVYLCASSSSGFGNTIYFGEGSWLTVV.

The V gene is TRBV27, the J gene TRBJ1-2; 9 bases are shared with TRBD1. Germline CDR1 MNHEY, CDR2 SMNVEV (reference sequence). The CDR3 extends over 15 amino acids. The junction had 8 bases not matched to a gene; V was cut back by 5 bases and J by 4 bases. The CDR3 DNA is TGTGCCAGCAGTCCCCTCCCGGACAGGGGCTATGGCTACACCTTC. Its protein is CASSPLPDRGYGYTF.

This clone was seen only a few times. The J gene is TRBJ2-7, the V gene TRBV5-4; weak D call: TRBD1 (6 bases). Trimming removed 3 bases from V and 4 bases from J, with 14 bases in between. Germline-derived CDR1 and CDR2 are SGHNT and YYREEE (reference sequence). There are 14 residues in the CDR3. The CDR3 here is CASSSPTGNYEQYF. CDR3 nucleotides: TGTGCCAGCAGCTCTCCGACAGGAAATTACGAGCAGTACTTC.

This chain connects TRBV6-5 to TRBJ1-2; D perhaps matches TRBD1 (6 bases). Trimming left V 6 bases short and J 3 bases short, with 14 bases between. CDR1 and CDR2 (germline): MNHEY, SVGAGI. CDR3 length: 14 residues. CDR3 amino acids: CASRLQGQDYGYTF. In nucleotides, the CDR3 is TGTGCCAGCAGACTACAGGGTCAGGACTATGGCTACACCTTC.

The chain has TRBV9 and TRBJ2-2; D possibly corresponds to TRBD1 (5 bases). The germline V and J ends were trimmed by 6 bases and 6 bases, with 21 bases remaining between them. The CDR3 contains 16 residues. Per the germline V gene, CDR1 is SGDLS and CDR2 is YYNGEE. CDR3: CASTPTGRVSAGELFF. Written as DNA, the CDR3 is TGTGCCAGCACCCCTACGGGCAGGGTGAGCGCCGGGGAGCTGTTTTTT.

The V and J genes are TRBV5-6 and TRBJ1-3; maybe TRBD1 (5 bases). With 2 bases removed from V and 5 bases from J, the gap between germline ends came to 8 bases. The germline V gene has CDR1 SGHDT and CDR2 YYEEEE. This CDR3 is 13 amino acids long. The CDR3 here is CASSFQGRNTIYF. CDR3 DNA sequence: TGTGCCAGCAGCTTCCAGGGAAGAAACACCATATATTTT.

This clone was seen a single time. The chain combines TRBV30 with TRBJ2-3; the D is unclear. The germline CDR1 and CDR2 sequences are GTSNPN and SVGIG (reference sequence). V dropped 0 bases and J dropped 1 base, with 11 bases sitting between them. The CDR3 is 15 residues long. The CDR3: CAWSVQSTGTDTQYF. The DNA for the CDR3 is TGTGCCTGGAGTGTACAGTCGACGGGCACAGATACGCAGTATTTT.

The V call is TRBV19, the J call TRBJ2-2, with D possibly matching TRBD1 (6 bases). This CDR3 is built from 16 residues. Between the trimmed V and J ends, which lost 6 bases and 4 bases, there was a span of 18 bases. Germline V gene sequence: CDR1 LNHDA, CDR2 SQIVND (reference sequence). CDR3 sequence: CASRERQAGPTGELFF. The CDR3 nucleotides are TGTGCCAGTAGGGAAAGACAGGCTGGCCCCACCGGGGAGCTGTTTTTT.

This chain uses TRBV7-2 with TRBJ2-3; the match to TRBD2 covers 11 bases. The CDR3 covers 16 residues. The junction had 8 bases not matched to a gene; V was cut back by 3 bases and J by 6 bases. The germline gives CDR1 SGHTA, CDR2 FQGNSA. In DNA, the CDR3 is TGTGCCAGCAGCTTTCGGAGGGCTAGCGGGGGGGATACGCAGTATTTT. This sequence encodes CASSFRRASGGDTQYF.

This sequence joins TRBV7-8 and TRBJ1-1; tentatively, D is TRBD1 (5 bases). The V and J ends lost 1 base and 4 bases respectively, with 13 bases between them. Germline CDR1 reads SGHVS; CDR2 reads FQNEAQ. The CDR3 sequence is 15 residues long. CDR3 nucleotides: TGTGCCAGCAGCTTAGGGGCGGGGGGTCTCACTGAAGCTTTCTTT. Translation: CASSLGAGGLTEAFF.

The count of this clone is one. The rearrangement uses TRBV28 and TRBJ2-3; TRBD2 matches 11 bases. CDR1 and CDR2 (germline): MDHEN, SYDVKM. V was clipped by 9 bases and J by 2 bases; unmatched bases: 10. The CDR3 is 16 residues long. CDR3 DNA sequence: TGTGCCAGACAGGAGGGACTAGCGGTATACACAGATACGCAGTATTTT. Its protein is CARQEGLAVYTDTQYF.

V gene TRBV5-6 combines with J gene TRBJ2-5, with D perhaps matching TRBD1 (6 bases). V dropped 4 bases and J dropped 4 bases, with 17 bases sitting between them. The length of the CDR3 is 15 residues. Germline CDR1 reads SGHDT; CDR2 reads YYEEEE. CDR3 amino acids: CASSLGAGSLETQYF. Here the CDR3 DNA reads TGTGCCAGCAGCCTGGGGGCAGGGTCCCTAGAGACCCAGTACTTC. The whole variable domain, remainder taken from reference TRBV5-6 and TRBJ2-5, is DAGVTQSPTHLIKTRGQQVTLRCSPKSGHDTVSWYQQALGQGPQFIFQYYEEEERQRGNFPDRFSGHQFPNYSSELNVNALLLGDSALYLCASSLGAGSLETQYFGPGTRLLVL.

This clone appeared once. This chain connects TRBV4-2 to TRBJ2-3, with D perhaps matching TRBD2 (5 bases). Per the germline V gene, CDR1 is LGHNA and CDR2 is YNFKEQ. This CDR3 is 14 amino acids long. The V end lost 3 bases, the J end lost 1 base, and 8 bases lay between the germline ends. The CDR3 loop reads CASSHPGGTDTQYF. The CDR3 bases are TGTGCCAGCAGCCATCCCGGGGGCACAGATACGCAGTATTTT.